The TCR beta chain under discussion was sequenced for a study of blood T cell repertoires in COVID-19. Germline CDR1 reads GTSNPN; CDR2 reads SVGIG (reference sequence). With 2 bases clipped from V and 8 bases from J, the junction kept 6 bases outside the gene matches. CDR3 size: 13 residues. Profiling relied on immunoSEQ multiplex PCR, and the TCRdb table lists in-frame clones only, not all of them. In the table there are roughly 240,000 clones, roughly 85% of which are singletons. The sequence derives from a woman aged 45-65 years with acute COVID-19. The chain couples TRBV30 to TRBJ1-2, with 9 nucleotides matching TRBD1. Sequences were obtained from PBMCs or T cells enriched from blood (not recorded which). CDR3 sequence: CAWSRQGVGGYTF. Written as DNA, the CDR3 is TGTGCCTGGAGTCGACAGGGGGTTGGGGGCTACACCTTC.